What follows are 23 T cell receptor beta chains derived from one specimen sequenced in a study of T cell responses to AZD1222 COVID-19 vaccine. Method: immunoSEQ multiplex PCR; TCRdb's copy keeps in-frame clones and lacks some. In the table there are over 110,000 clones, roughly nine tenths of which are singletons. Sequenced here: peripheral blood, sampled 28 days after the second AZD1222 dose. These receptors came from an adult who received the AZD1222 COVID-19 vaccine.

The rearrangement joins TRBV5-4 to TRBJ2-5, with D maybe TRBD2 (6 bases). V shed 0 bases and J shed 1 base, with 16 bases lying between them. Germline assignment: CDR1 SGHNT and CDR2 YYREEE (reference sequence). This CDR3 comprises 17 residues. The CDR3 sequence is CASSLELRGRIQETQYF. For the CDR3, the DNA is TGTGCCAGCAGCTTGGAGTTGAGAGGGAGGATCCAAGAGACCCAGTACTTC. Full variable domain (rest looked up from reference TRBV5-4 and TRBJ2-5): ETGVTQSPTHLIKTRGQQVTLRCSSQSGHNTVSWYQQALGQGPQFIFQYYREEENGRGNFPPRFSGLQFPNYSSELNVNALELDDSALYLCASSLELRGRIQETQYFGPGTRLLVL.

V is TRBV14 and J is TRBJ2-7, with TRBD2 as a possible D gene (7 bases). The V and J ends lost 4 bases and 9 bases respectively, with 13 bases between them. The germline CDR1 and CDR2 sequences are SGHDN and FVKESK. The CDR3 covers 12 residues. This chain's CDR3 is CASSPGGGRQYV. In DNA, the CDR3 is TGTGCCAGCAGCCCTGGGGGGGGGCGGCAGTACGTC.

The chain carries TRBV30 and TRBJ2-7, with unresolved D. V was clipped by 2 bases and J by 9 bases, with 14 bases between them. The CDR3 has 12 residues. CDR1 and CDR2 from the germline V gene are GTSNPN and SVGIG (reference sequence). CDR3 amino acids: CAWSPGSPWQYF. The CDR3 nucleotides are TGTGCCTGGAGTCCCGGCTCCCCCTGGCAGTACTTC.

This clone showed up just a few times. The V call is TRBV3-1 (or the pseudogene TRBV3-2), the J call TRBJ1-1; tentative D call: TRBD1 (6 bases). Per the germline V gene, CDR1 is LGHDT and CDR2 is YNNKEL (reference sequence). V dropped 4 bases and J dropped 0 bases, with 15 bases sitting between them. The CDR3 covers 16 residues. DNA for the CDR3: TGTGCCAGCAGCCCCCGGACAGTGCCTATGAACACTGAAGCTTTCTTT. This codes for CASSPRTVPMNTEAFF.

A single count supports this clone. V gene TRBV23-1 combines with J gene TRBJ1-6, with D possibly matching TRBD1 (5 bases). TRBV23-1 is noted as an ORF with a role that remains uncertain. Trimming took 6 bases from V and 0 from J, leaving 6 bases between them. There are 14 residues in the CDR3. The CDR3 loop reads CASRRGSYNSPLHF. DNA for the CDR3: TGCGCCAGCAGAAGGGGCTCCTATAATTCACCCCTCCACTTT.

The chain has TRBV6-6 and TRBJ1-2; TRBD1 matches 7 bases. Looked up from germline, CDR1 is MNHNY and CDR2 is SVGAGI (reference sequence). With V trimmed by 5 bases and J by 6 bases, 18 bases remained unmatched. The CDR3 has 17 residues. The CDR3 sequence: CASSHPGGARGMDGYTF. In nucleotides, the CDR3 is TGTGCCAGCAGTCACCCGGGAGGAGCCAGGGGGATGGATGGCTACACCTTC.

The rearrangement joins TRBV28 to TRBJ2-7, with a weak D call TRBD2 (6 bases). Germline values: CDR1 MDHEN, CDR2 SYDVKM. The CDR3 spans 13 residues. V lost 8 bases and J 4 bases, leaving 15 bases between the germline ends. CDR3 in amino acids: CASVRGGLYEQYF. CDR3 DNA: TGTGCCAGCGTAAGGGGAGGACTATACGAGCAGTACTTC.

This clone came up once. The chain joins TRBV20-1 to TRBJ1-2; D unclear. Looked up from germline, CDR1 is DFQATT and CDR2 is SNEGSKA (reference sequence). The CDR3 is 11 amino acids. Trimming stripped 4 bases from V and 6 bases from J, with 9 bases between. CDR3 sequence (DNA): TGCAGTGCTATAGGAGGGAATGGCTACACCTTC. Its translation: CSAIGGNGYTF.

A note on this clone: Other DNA sequences of this sample code for an identical CDR3. This chain links TRBV21-1 with TRBJ1-4. TRBV21-1 is flagged as a pseudogene. This CDR3 is 15 amino acids long. The CDR3 bases are TGTGCCAGCAGCGAGGGGCGGGGGTCTAATGAAAAATTGTTTTTT. Residues: CASSEGRGSNEKLFF.

This chain joins TRBV7-9 and TRBJ1-4; TRBD1 aligns across 9 bases. V trimming: 5 bases; J trimming: 7 bases; junction bases outside the gene matches: 8. This CDR3 spans 15 amino acids. Germline assignment: CDR1 SEHNR and CDR2 FQNEAQ (reference sequence). The CDR3 DNA reads TGTGCCAGCAGCCCTCCGGGACAGGGACGTGAAAAACTGTTTTTT. Translation: CASSPPGQGREKLFF.

V gene TRBV2 combines with J gene TRBJ1-1; no reliable D call. Germline values: CDR1 SNHLY, CDR2 FYNNEI. The CDR3 totals 15 residues. The V gene lost 8 bases and the J gene lost 1 base, with 17 bases spanning the gap. DNA of the CDR3: TGTGCCAGCCTGGTGGGCGGCGGAGGGAACACTGAAGCTTTCTTT. Protein: CASLVGGGGNTEAFF.

The genes are TRBV12-5 and TRBJ2-5, with 8 bases aligning to TRBD2. V lost 0 bases, J lost 2 bases, and 8 bases stayed unmatched. This CDR3 comprises 17 residues. Germline V CDR1 and CDR2: LGHNT, FRNRAP. CDR3 sequence reads: CASGLVRPSGFQETQYF. The CDR3 DNA follows: TGTGCTAGTGGTTTGGTTCGGCCTAGCGGGTTTCAAGAGACCCAGTACTTC.

The chain joins TRBV2 to TRBJ1-2, with 7 nucleotides matching TRBD1. Germline values: CDR1 SNHLY, CDR2 FYNNEI. The CDR3 length is 12 residues. J was trimmed by 6 bases and V by 6 bases; bases with no gene match: 4. CDR3 coding DNA: TGTGCCAGCAGGGTAGACAGGGATGGCTACACCTTC. It translates to CASRVDRDGYTF. The entire variable domain, with the rest obtained from reference TRBV2 and TRBJ1-2, is as follows: EPEVTQTPSHQVTQMGQEVILRCVPISNHLYFYWYRQILGQKVEFLVSFYNNEISEKSEIFDDQFSVERPDGSNFTLKIRSTKLEDSAMYFCASRVDRDGYTFGSGTRLTVV.

A single count supports this clone. The chain recombines TRBV6-2 or TRBV6-3 with TRBJ2-7; D gene unclear. This CDR3 contains 13 residues. Germline CDR1 and CDR2: MNHEY and SVGEGT. Trimming stripped 2 bases from V and 6 bases from J, with 11 bases between. CDR3 nucleotide sequence: TGTGCCAGCAGTTACAGGGCTCGTGGCGAGCAGTACGTC. Amino acids: CASSYRARGEQYV.

The chain joins TRBV15 to TRBJ2-3, with 7 bases aligning to TRBD2. The CDR3 runs 15 residues. Germline V lookup: CDR1 LNHNV, CDR2 YYDKDF (reference sequence). V shed 4 bases and J 4 bases; nucleotides not matched to a gene: 8. The CDR3 region has the DNA TGTGCCACCAGCAAGGTATGGCGGGAGCCAGATACGCAGTATTTT. This translates into CATSKVWREPDTQYF.

This chain links TRBV19 with TRBJ1-5; no reliable D call. CDR1 and CDR2 from the germline V gene are LNHDA and SQIVND (reference sequence). The CDR3 has 15 residues. V was cut by 5 bases and J by 0 bases, with 11 bases left in between. CDR3 DNA: TGTGCCAGTAGTGGGCGCCGGGGTAGCAATCAGCCCCAGCATTTT. Its translation: CASSGRRGSNQPQHF.

The chain couples TRBV5-1 to TRBJ1-4, with TRBD1 matching 7 bases. V lost 3 bases and J lost 0; bases outside the gene matches: 5. Germline CDR1 is SGHRS and CDR2 is YFSETQ. This CDR3 has 16 residues. The CDR3 spells CASSSGQEATNEKLFF. CDR3 nucleotides: TGCGCCAGCAGCTCCGGACAGGAGGCAACTAATGAAAAACTGTTTTTT.

This chain links TRBV7-9 with TRBJ2-1, with 12 bases lining up with TRBD2. Looked up from germline, CDR1 is SEHNR and CDR2 is FQNEAQ (reference sequence). The CDR3 covers 16 residues. V lost 3 bases, J lost 4 bases, and 4 bases stayed unmatched. Here the CDR3 reads CASSLTGTSGYNEQFF. CDR3 DNA: TGTGCCAGCAGCTTGACCGGGACTAGCGGGTACAATGAGCAGTTCTTC.

The chain joins TRBV15 to TRBJ2-3; 8 nucleotides match TRBD1. The V gene end was trimmed by 5 bases and the J gene end by 2 bases; junction bases not matched to a gene: 6. The germline gives CDR1 LNHNV, CDR2 YYDKDF (reference sequence). The CDR3 spans 15 residues. CDR3: CATSFRQGNTDTQYF. CDR3 DNA: TGTGCCACCAGCTTTCGACAGGGGAACACAGATACGCAGTATTTT.

V usage is TRBV29-1 and J usage is TRBJ1-2; D remains unclear. Trimming removed 2 bases from V and 4 bases from J, with 8 bases in between. The CDR3 sequence is 12 residues long. In germline, CDR1 is SQVTM, CDR2 ANQGSEA. Written as DNA, the CDR3 is TGCAGCGTTGAAACCCCTCCCTATGGCTACACCTTC. Its translation is CSVETPPYGYTF.

The V and J genes are TRBV7-9 and TRBJ2-3; tentative D call: TRBD2 (5 bases). This CDR3 contains 16 residues. Trimming removed 3 bases at V and 0 bases at J, with 13 bases between. Germline values: CDR1 SEHNR, CDR2 FQNEAQ (reference sequence). In DNA form, the CDR3 reads TGTGCCAGCAGCTTTTCACGAGGGTTCAGCACAGATACGCAGTATTTT. It is translated as CASSFSRGFSTDTQYF. Full variable domain (remainder filled in from reference TRBV7-9 and TRBJ2-3): DTGVSQNPRHKITKRGQNVTFRCDPISEHNRLYWYRQTLGQGPEFLTYFQNEAQLEKSRLLSDRFSAERPKGSFSTLEIQRTEQGDSAMYLCASSFSRGFSTDTQYFGPGTRLTVL.

V usage is TRBV27 and J usage is TRBJ1-6, with TRBD1 as a possible D gene (6 bases). The V gene lost 4 bases and the J gene lost 0 bases, with 10 bases spanning the gap. The CDR3 extends over 16 amino acids. Germline CDR1 reads MNHEY; CDR2 reads SMNVEV (reference sequence). The CDR3 DNA is TGTGCCAGCAGTTCGGACAGACGCTCCTATAATTCACCCCTCCACTTT. Encoded protein: CASSSDRRSYNSPLHF.

This clone was seen a handful of times. The CDR3 carries no conserved terminal phenylalanine or tryptophan, so it likely arises from a read error. Because the CDR3's place on the DNA is in doubt, the DNA is left out and the CDR3 is given as listed by TCRdb. This rearrangement joins TRBV6-6 to TRBJ1-6; TRBD1 is the table's D call and was not checked against the DNA. The CDR3 numbers 12 amino acids, ends counted. Germline CDR1 MNHNY, CDR2 SVGAGI (reference sequence). The chain's CDR3 is CASSYCQTGQQR.